Listed here are 2 T cell receptor beta chains from one sample, sequenced in a study of CD8 T cells in Susac syndrome. Random hexamers were used to reverse transcribe the RNA input (about 0.5 to 1 ug). TCRdb fed the immunoSEQ multiplex PCR reads into MiXCR, producing one record per CDR3 protein. Of around 170,000 distinct CDR3 sequences listed, 90% to 97% are singletons. The sample consisted of CD4+ T cells from PBMCs. These receptors originate from a human donor with Susac syndrome.

This clonotype occurred once. The chain recombines TRBV20-1 with TRBJ2-5; perhaps D is TRBD1 or TRBD2 (5 bases each). Germline V gene lookup returns CDR1 DFQATT and CDR2 SNEGSKA (reference sequence). The CDR3 sequence is 13 residues long. The germline V and J ends were trimmed by 2 bases and 5 bases, with 12 bases remaining between them. The CDR3 coding sequence is TGCAGTGCTAGAAAGGGGCAGCGGGAGACCCAGTACTTC. Amino acids: CSARKGQRETQYF.

This clonotype was counted once. The V gene is TRBV6-1, the J gene TRBJ1-2; 9 bases map to TRBD1. The germline V gene encodes CDR1 MNHNS and CDR2 SASEGT. The CDR3 length is 14 residues. Germline trimming cut 0 bases from V and 5 bases from J; bases unmatched to any gene: 1. CDR3 amino acids: CASSEAGTGYGYTF. CDR3 DNA sequence: TGTGCCAGCAGTGAAGCCGGGACAGGGTATGGCTACACCTTC.